The present TCR beta chain was sequenced within a study of CD8 T cells in Susac syndrome. Study results and limitations: The study's TCR sequencing and HLA analysis drew on a certain number of individuals. That number was acknowledged as relatively small.

Germline V CDR1 and CDR2: MGHDK, SYGVNS. The CDR3 contains 12 residues. Trimming shortened V by 3 bases and J by 8 bases, and 8 bases separated the two germline ends. Comments on this clonotype: The antigen is unknown.

cDNA came from roughly 0.53 to 1 ug RNA primed by random hexamers. Amplification of the TCR beta CDR3 was carried out by immunoSEQ multiplex PCR, which spanned a total of 54 Vbeta and 13 Jbeta segments. In TCRdb, the immunoSEQ multiplex PCR reads were re-called with MiXCR into one record per CDR3 protein. Here the sample spans roughly 120,000 distinct CDR3 sequences, about 92% being singletons. From blood CD8+ and CD4+ T cells, TCR beta sequences were generated. Negative isolation was applied to CD8+ and CD4+ T cells, and FACS enrichment was applied to TEMRA cells. The specimen was CD8+ T cells from PBMCs. This chain joins TRBV25-1 and TRBJ1-3; D gene ambiguous. This receptor was identified in a human donor with multiple sclerosis. As DNA, the CDR3 is TGTGCCAGCAGTGAGTCGAGACACACCATATATTTT. It translates to CASSESRHTIYF.